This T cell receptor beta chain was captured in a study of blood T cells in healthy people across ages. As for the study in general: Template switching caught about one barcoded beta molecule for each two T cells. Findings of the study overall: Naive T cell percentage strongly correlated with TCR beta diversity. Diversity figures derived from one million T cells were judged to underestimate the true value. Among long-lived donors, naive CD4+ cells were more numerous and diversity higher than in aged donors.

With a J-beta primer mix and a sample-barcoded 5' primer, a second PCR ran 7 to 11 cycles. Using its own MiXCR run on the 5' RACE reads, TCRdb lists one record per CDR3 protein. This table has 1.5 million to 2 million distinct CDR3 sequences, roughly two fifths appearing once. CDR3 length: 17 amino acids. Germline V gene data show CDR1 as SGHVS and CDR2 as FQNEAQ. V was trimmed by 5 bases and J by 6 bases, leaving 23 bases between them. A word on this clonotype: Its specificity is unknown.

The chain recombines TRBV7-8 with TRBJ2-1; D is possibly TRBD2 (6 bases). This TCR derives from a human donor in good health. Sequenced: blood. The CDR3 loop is CASSPDPFLGGSNEQFF. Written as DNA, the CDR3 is TGTGCCAGCAGCCCGGACCCATTTTTGGGGGGTAGCAATGAGCAGTTCTTC.